Listed below are T cell receptor beta chains from one sample, sequenced in a study of brain T cells in children with intractable seizures. Here immunoSEQ multiplex PCR was the method, and the copy in TCRdb shows in-frame clones only, minus some. The sample yields several thousand clones, about 73% seen once. Sequenced here: resected brain tissue, sampled at surgery. The source is a girl aged 2-15 years with Rasmussen encephalitis and intractable seizures. CDR3s include the opening cysteine and the closing phenylalanine or tryptophan. The order of the fields is J gene, V gene, clone size, CDR3 protein. Some rows mark clone size as missing; the rest say once, few, many or name a class of expanded clone.

J gene: TRBJ2-7; V gene: TRBV11-1; clone size: NA; CDR3 protein: CASSFTGGNEQYF
J gene: TRBJ1-3; V gene: TRBV9; clone size: NA; CDR3 protein: CASSLGSGYGNTIYF
J gene: TRBJ2-1; V gene: TRBV18; clone size: few; CDR3 protein: CASSPSYSGGAWWDNEQFF
J gene: TRBJ2-1; V gene: TRBV4-1; clone size: NA; CDR3 protein: CASSQDPFYREQFF
J gene: TRBJ2-7; V gene: TRBV29-1; clone size: NA; CDR3 protein: CSVEPPSGGSYEQYF
J gene: TRBJ2-1; V gene: TRBV5-1; clone size: NA; CDR3 protein: CASSMEGQGTDEQFF
J gene: TRBJ1-3; V gene: TRBV9; clone size: NA; CDR3 protein: CASSVESGSTGNTIYF
J gene: TRBJ1-1; V gene: TRBV6-5; clone size: NA; CDR3 protein: CASSYGTGGEAFF
J gene: TRBJ2-7; V gene: TRBV4-1; clone size: once; CDR3 protein: CASSQTTGPAYEQYF
J gene: TRBJ2-3; V gene: TRBV2; clone size: NA; CDR3 protein: CASSLLATSTDTQYF
J gene: TRBJ2-5; V gene: TRBV7-3; clone size: NA; CDR3 protein: CASSSIGGGGETQYF
J gene: TRBJ1-1; V gene: TRBV11-2; clone size: NA; CDR3 protein: CASRLEGHPNTEAFF
J gene: TRBJ2-7; V gene: TRBV10-3; clone size: NA; CDR3 protein: CAISERLSEQYF
J gene: TRBJ2-2; V gene: TRBV7-9; clone size: few; CDR3 protein: CASSPRGEGLHTGELFF
J gene: TRBJ1-3; V gene: TRBV23-1; clone size: NA; CDR3 protein: CASSPGYTGNTIYF
J gene: TRBJ2-1; V gene: TRBV7-9; clone size: NA; CDR3 protein: CASSLSESSYNEQFF
J gene: TRBJ2-3; V gene: TRBV7-9; clone size: NA; CDR3 protein: CASSLFRGGAVLVGDTQYF
J gene: TRBJ1-1; V gene: TRBV21-1; clone size: few; CDR3 protein: CASSEQQGAPSTEAFF
J gene: TRBJ2-3; V gene: TRBV18; clone size: NA; CDR3 protein: CASRLTGGRGTDTQYF
J gene: TRBJ2-3; V gene: TRBV4-2; clone size: medium-sized; CDR3 protein: CASSQARLAADTQYF
J gene: TRBJ1-2; V gene: TRBV6-5; clone size: NA; CDR3 protein: CASRPPGQGAVGYTF
J gene: TRBJ2-5; V gene: TRBV29-1; clone size: NA; CDR3 protein: CSVVRHGAPQETQYF
J gene: TRBJ2-2; V gene: TRBV30; clone size: NA; CDR3 protein: CAWSGRITNTGELFF
J gene: TRBJ2-3; V gene: TRBV19; clone size: medium-sized; CDR3 protein: CASSGTEISTDTQYF
J gene: TRBJ1-4; V gene: TRBV27; clone size: NA; CDR3 protein: CASSLRATNEKLFF
J gene: TRBJ1-4; V gene: TRBV28; clone size: NA; CDR3 protein: CASTWSWTNEKLFF
J gene: TRBJ1-1; V gene: TRBV11-1; clone size: NA; CDR3 protein: CASNNRGVEAFF
J gene: TRBJ2-1; V gene: TRBV12-5; clone size: NA; CDR3 protein: CASGPWTSGMTYNEQFF
J gene: TRBJ1-2; V gene: TRBV25-1; clone size: NA; CDR3 protein: CASWDRLSMGYTF
J gene: TRBJ1-3; V gene: TRBV29-1; clone size: NA; CDR3 protein: CSVGISGNTIYF
J gene: TRBJ1-5; V gene: TRBV2; clone size: NA; CDR3 protein: CASSWGQGARQPQHF
J gene: TRBJ2-2; V gene: TRBV28; clone size: NA; CDR3 protein: CASRSGTGDTGELFF
J gene: TRBJ2-2; V gene: TRBV7-2; clone size: NA; CDR3 protein: CASSLGVNTGELFF
J gene: TRBJ2-7; V gene: TRBV20-1; clone size: NA; CDR3 protein: CSASRAASYEQYF
J gene: TRBJ1-5; V gene: TRBV4-1; clone size: few; CDR3 protein: CASSQERGLNQPQHF
J gene: TRBJ2-7; V gene: TRBV7-9; clone size: NA; CDR3 protein: CASSGQGFYEQYF
J gene: TRBJ2-1; V gene: TRBV5-1; clone size: NA; CDR3 protein: CASSFTDLPDEQFF
J gene: TRBJ2-5; V gene: TRBV5-1; clone size: NA; CDR3 protein: CASSLRGGETQYF
J gene: TRBJ2-2; V gene: TRBV13; clone size: NA; CDR3 protein: CASSSGPTGGTGELFF
J gene: TRBJ2-3; V gene: TRBV7-2; clone size: NA; CDR3 protein: CASSLGREYVSDTQYF
J gene: TRBJ2-5; V gene: TRBV30; clone size: NA; CDR3 protein: CAWSHTGETQYF
J gene: TRBJ2-1; V gene: TRBV19; clone size: NA; CDR3 protein: CASSIVGGVEQFF
J gene: TRBJ2-1; V gene: TRBV7-9; clone size: NA; CDR3 protein: CASSHRDRGPYNEQFF
J gene: TRBJ2-7; V gene: TRBV7-8; clone size: NA; CDR3 protein: CASSQTGVPDYEQYF
J gene: TRBJ2-2; V gene: TRBV7-9; clone size: NA; CDR3 protein: CASSPFSPGAENTGELFF